These 21 T cell receptor beta chains share one sample of origin, sequenced in a study of control samples from healthy donors and cancer patients. The table came from immunoSEQ multiplex PCR; TCRdb's copy has only in-frame clones and leaves some out. The data hold some 220,000 clones, with just under 95% observed a single time. Source material: blood. The receptors derive from a man between 50 and 59 years old in good health.

The chain has TRBV5-1 and TRBJ2-7, with 8 bases aligning to TRBD2. From germline, CDR1 is SGHRS and CDR2 YFSETQ. The V gene end was trimmed by 1 base and the J gene end by 6 bases; junction bases not matched to a gene: 3. The CDR3 has 13 residues. This CDR3 reads CASSLNLAGEQYV. The CDR3 coding sequence is TGCGCCAGCAGCTTGAATCTAGCGGGCGAGCAGTACGTC.

The rearrangement links TRBV7-9 to TRBJ2-7; D gene uncertain. V was trimmed by 7 bases and J by 0 bases, leaving 4 bases between them. Germline V CDR1 and CDR2: SEHNR, FQNEAQ (reference sequence). This CDR3 spans 11 amino acids. As DNA, the CDR3 is TGTGCCAGCACCTCCTCCTACGAGCAGTACTTC. This codes for CASTSSYEQYF.

The rearrangement links TRBV6-5 to TRBJ1-6; a possible D gene is TRBD1 (5 bases). The CDR3 runs 16 residues. Trimming left V 4 bases short and J 6 bases short, with 16 bases between. In germline, CDR1 is MNHEY, CDR2 SVGAGI. The chain's CDR3 is CASSLAGKSSNSPLHF. The CDR3 nucleotides are TGTGCCAGCAGTTTGGCAGGGAAGAGCAGTAATTCACCCCTCCACTTT.

The V gene is TRBV18, the J gene TRBJ2-1; 7 bases are a match to TRBD1. CDR1 and CDR2 (germline): KGHSH, LQKENI. With V trimmed by 2 bases and J by 9 bases, 4 bases remained unmatched. There are 13 residues in the CDR3. DNA of the CDR3: TGTGCCAGCTCACCAGACAGGGATGGTGAGCAGTTCTTC. Its protein product is CASSPDRDGEQFF.

The rearrangement joins TRBV19 to TRBJ2-2; 10 positions match TRBD1. The V gene's germline CDR1 is LNHDA and CDR2 SQIVND (reference sequence). Trimming cost V 8 bases and J 6 bases; bases outside gene matches: 9. The length of the CDR3 is 15 residues. The CDR3 DNA reads TGTGCCAGTTCCCGGGACAGGGGAGGTGCCGGGGAGCTGTTTTTT. The encoded protein is CASSRDRGGAGELFF.

CDR3 sequence reads: CASSLGPEYEQYF. DNA of the CDR3: TGTGCCAGCAGCTTAGGACCCGAATACGAGCAGTACTTC. V usage is TRBV7-9 and J usage is TRBJ2-7, with D unresolved. Germline V gives CDR1 SEHNR, CDR2 FQNEAQ (reference sequence). The CDR3 totals 13 residues. V was shortened by 1 base and J by 4 bases, with 8 bases between the two germline ends.

The chain uses TRBV5-6 and TRBJ2-7, with TRBD2 identical over 8 bases. Germline lookup yields CDR1 SGHDT and CDR2 YYEEEE. The CDR3 loop spans 15 amino acids. After removal of 2 bases from V and 6 bases from J, the junction contained 10 bases not matched to a gene. CDR3 nucleotides: TGTGCCAGCAGCTTTTTGGGGACTAGGTCGATCGAGCAGTACTTC. It codes for CASSFLGTRSIEQYF. The whole variable domain, remainder taken from reference TRBV5-6 and TRBJ2-7, is DAGVTQSPTHLIKTRGQQVTLRCSPKSGHDTVSWYQQALGQGPQFIFQYYEEEERQRGNFPDRFSGHQFPNYSSELNVNALLLGDSALYLCASSFLGTRSIEQYFGPGTRLTVT.

The genes are TRBV28 and TRBJ1-1; D uncertain. Germline-derived CDR1 and CDR2 are MDHEN and SYDVKM. This CDR3 contains 16 residues. With 3 bases removed from V and 5 bases from J, the gap between germline ends came to 19 bases. The DNA for the CDR3 is TGTGCCAGCAGTTTTCCGCCCCGGTACCAATGGACTGAAGCTTTCTTT. It specifies CASSFPPRYQWTEAFF.

The V and J genes are TRBV9 and TRBJ2-1; the D is unclear. Germline assignment: CDR1 SGDLS and CDR2 YYNGEE. V was pared by 2 bases and J by 2 bases, with 14 bases between. The CDR3 has 16 amino acids. The CDR3 is CASSVTAWLTYNEQFF. Here the CDR3 DNA reads TGTGCCAGCAGCGTGACCGCTTGGCTCACCTACAATGAGCAGTTCTTC.

This chain connects TRBV5-1 to TRBJ2-1, with D possibly being TRBD2 (6 bases). This CDR3 comprises 15 residues. Germline V gene lookup returns CDR1 SGHRS and CDR2 YFSETQ. The ends were cut back, 2 bases at V and 9 bases at J, with 18 bases in the middle. The DNA of the CDR3 is TGCGCCAGCAGCTTCGGAGGGCAAGGAGGTGGTGAGCAGTTCTTC. Encoded protein: CASSFGGQGGGEQFF. Complete variable domain (other parts from reference TRBV5-1 and TRBJ2-1): KAGVTQTPRYLIKTRGQQVTLSCSPISGHRSVSWYQQTPGQGLQFLFEYFSETQRNKGNFPGRFSGRQFSNSRSEMNVSTLELGDSALYLCASSFGGQGGGEQFFGPGTRLTVL.

This chain's CDR3 is CATSVGQGISGAFF. The CDR3 DNA is TGTGCCACCAGTGTCGGACAGGGGATTTCAGGAGCTTTCTTT. The chain recombines TRBV24-1 with TRBJ1-1; TRBD1 aligns across 9 bases. Germline V gene lookup returns CDR1 KGHDR and CDR2 SFDVKD. V was pared by 5 bases and J by 10 bases, with 10 bases of the junction left unmatched. This CDR3 comprises 14 residues.

This clone was recorded only once. The rearrangement uses TRBV19 and TRBJ1-5, with 8 bases lining up with TRBD1. Germline CDR1 is LNHDA and CDR2 is SQIVND (reference sequence). The CDR3 loop spans 12 amino acids. J was trimmed by 8 bases and V by 7 bases; bases with no gene match: 4. The chain's CDR3 is CASTDRVKPQHF. CDR3 nucleotide sequence: TGTGCCAGTACGGACAGGGTCAAGCCCCAGCATTTT.

This clone occurred once. The V and J genes are TRBV5-4 and TRBJ2-3; TRBD2 agrees at 12 bases. V lost 4 bases to trimming and J lost 1 base; unmatched junction nucleotides: 7. This CDR3 comprises 17 residues. Looked up from germline, CDR1 is SGHNT and CDR2 is YYREEE (reference sequence). This CDR3 is CASSSRTSGDGTDTQYF. Here the CDR3 DNA reads TGTGCCAGCAGCAGCCGGACTAGCGGGGATGGCACAGATACGCAGTATTTT.

CDR3 DNA sequence: TGTGCCAGCAGTGAAGTTTCGGTTTTATACACTGAAGCTTTCTTT. It translates to CASSEVSVLYTEAFF. The rearrangement links TRBV6-1 to TRBJ1-1; no definite D call. The germline CDR1 and CDR2 sequences are MNHNS and SASEGT. The CDR3 has 15 amino acids. V shed 1 base and J shed 3 bases, with 12 bases lying between them.

Here the CDR3 reads CASSRLSGDRNEQFF. CDR3 DNA sequence: TGCGCCAGCAGCCGCTTAAGCGGGGACCGGAATGAGCAGTTCTTC. The chain is built from TRBV4-3 and TRBJ2-1, with 7 bases identical to TRBD2. Germline CDR1 LGHNA, CDR2 YSLEER. Germline trimming cut 4 bases from V and 7 bases from J; bases unmatched to any gene: 10. This CDR3 has 15 amino acids.

This rearrangement joins TRBV19 to TRBJ2-6, with D uncertain. The CDR3 has 15 residues. In germline, CDR1 is LNHDA, CDR2 SQIVND (reference sequence). V lost 4 bases and J 0 bases, leaving 7 bases between the germline ends. The DNA of the CDR3 is TGTGCCAGTAGTAGGACCAGCTCTGGGGCCAACGTCCTGACTTTC. It codes for CASSRTSSGANVLTF.

V and J are TRBV5-1 and TRBJ1-4, with D possibly matching TRBD1 (6 bases). This CDR3 is built from 15 residues. V was cut by 4 bases and J by 5 bases, with 15 bases left in between. In germline, CDR1 is SGHRS, CDR2 YFSETQ. In DNA, the CDR3 is TGCGCCAGCAGCCGGGACGTGGGGGGCAATGAAAAACTGTTTTTT. It codes for CASSRDVGGNEKLFF.

As to this clone: This sample also contains other DNA sequences that code for the same CDR3. This chain connects TRBV10-3 to TRBJ2-6; D tentatively reads TRBD1 or TRBD2 (5 bases each). There are 18 residues in the CDR3. The germline V and J ends were trimmed by 5 bases and 2 bases, with 19 bases remaining between them. The germline gives CDR1 ENHRY, CDR2 SYGVKD. This CDR3 is CAISLLGEIQTGANVLTF. DNA for the CDR3: TGTGCCATCAGTCTCCTGGGGGAGATTCAAACTGGGGCCAACGTCCTGACTTTC.

The gene calls are TRBV28 and TRBJ1-1; TRBD1 is a possible D gene (6 bases). The CDR3 length is 16 residues. From germline, CDR1 is MDHEN and CDR2 SYDVKM. Trimming cost V 5 bases and J 2 bases, with 18 bases left between them. The CDR3 region is CASSDFMLQGNTEAFF. Written as DNA, the CDR3 is TGTGCCAGCAGTGACTTTATGCTACAGGGAAACACTGAAGCTTTCTTT.

The rearrangement uses TRBV5-4 and TRBJ2-5; the D is unclear. With 1 base removed from V and 3 bases from J, the gap between germline ends came to 4 bases. The CDR3 sequence is 12 residues long. The germline V gene has CDR1 SGHNT and CDR2 YYREEE (reference sequence). The CDR3 DNA follows: TGTGCCAGCAGCTTGACGAAAGAGACCCAGTACTTC. Protein sequence: CASSLTKETQYF.

This clone was observed once. The chain is built from TRBV7-3 and TRBJ2-4; the D gene could be TRBD1 or TRBD2 (6 bases each). V was trimmed by 5 bases and J by 9 bases, leaving 14 bases between them. CDR1 and CDR2 (germline): SGHTA, FQGTGA. This CDR3 region has 13 residues. CDR3 DNA: TGTGCCAGCAGCCCCGGGGGCGCGGTCATTCAGTACTTC. Protein: CASSPGGAVIQYF.